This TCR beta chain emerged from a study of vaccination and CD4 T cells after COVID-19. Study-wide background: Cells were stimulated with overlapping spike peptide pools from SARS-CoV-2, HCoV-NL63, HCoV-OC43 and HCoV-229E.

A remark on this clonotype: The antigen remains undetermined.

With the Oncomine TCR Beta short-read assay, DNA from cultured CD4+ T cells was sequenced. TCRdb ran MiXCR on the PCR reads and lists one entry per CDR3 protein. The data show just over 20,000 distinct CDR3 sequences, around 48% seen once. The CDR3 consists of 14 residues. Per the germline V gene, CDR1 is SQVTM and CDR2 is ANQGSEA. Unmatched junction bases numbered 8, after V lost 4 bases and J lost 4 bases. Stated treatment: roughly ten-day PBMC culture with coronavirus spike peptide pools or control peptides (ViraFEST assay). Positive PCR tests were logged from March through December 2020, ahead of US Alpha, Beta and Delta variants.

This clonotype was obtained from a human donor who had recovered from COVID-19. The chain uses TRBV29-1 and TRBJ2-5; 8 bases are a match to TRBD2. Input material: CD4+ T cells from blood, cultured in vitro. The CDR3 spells CSVGSGKWRETQYF. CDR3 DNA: TGCAGCGTTGGTAGCGGGAAGTGGCGAGAGACCCAGTACTTC.